This T cell receptor beta chain was profiled in a study of blood T cell repertoires in COVID-19. Across the study: Italy, Spain and the United States were the sources of the convalescent and acute COVID-19 samples. From T cells, B-cell-depleted T cells, or PBMCs came the material, which was cDNA or gDNA.

Trimming removed 0 bases at V and 8 bases at J, with 12 bases between. Germline CDR1 SGDLS, CDR2 YYNGEE. This CDR3 spans 14 amino acids. In its sample, this clone was seen once. Authors' analysis steps: Reference gene primer amplification gave nucleated cell count estimates. Profiled with immunoSEQ multiplex PCR; TCRdb holds only in-frame clones, not every one. V, J and clone size reflect that table, while D and trimming were determined from the DNA. The data contain a few hundred thousand clones, about 91% of them singletons. This sequence originates from a woman younger than 45 with COVID-19, enrolled during active disease. The sequenced sample was peripheral blood. The chain has TRBV9 and TRBJ1-5; D may be TRBD1 (5 bases). In nucleotides, the CDR3 is TGTGCCAGCAGCGTAGATTCAGGGTGGGAGCCCCAGCATTTT. Its protein product is CASSVDSGWEPQHF. The full variable domain, its missing parts supplied by reference TRBV9 and TRBJ1-5, is DSGVTQTPKHLITATGQRVTLRCSPRSGDLSVYWYQQSLDQGLQFLIQYYNGEERAKGNILERFSAQQFPDLHSELNLSSLELGDSALYFCASSVDSGWEPQHFGDGTRLSIL.